The rows below give T cell receptor beta chains drawn from one sample of a study of blood T cells in healthy people across ages. TCRdb re-analysed the 5' RACE reads in MiXCR, keeping a single row per CDR3 protein. The sample has over 700,000 distinct CDR3 sequences, around 25% seen once; the top ten hold 9.4%. The same sample was also used in a study of T cells of mothers and their children.

Material: blood. Receptor source: a boy between 10 and 17 years old in good health. The CDR3 runs from the conserved cysteine through the conserved F or W. Each record gives: CDR3 DNA, CDR3 protein, D gene, clone size, V gene, J gene. A D gene is named only where the DNA matches it firmly. Where a row states a size, it is once, few, many or the class of an expanded clone; other rows omit it.

DNA: TGTGCCAGCAGTGCCAACGACAGGGTTGAGCAGTTCTTC
CDR3: CASSANDRVEQFF
D: TRBD1
size: many
V: TRBV12-3/TRBV12-4
J: TRBJ2-1

DNA: TGCAGCGTTGGGGGGGACAGACGTTATGGCTACACCTTC
CDR3: CSVGGDRRYGYTF
D: TRBD1
size: few
V: TRBV29-1
J: TRBJ1-2

DNA: TGCGCCAGCAGCCAAGATAGGGGACAGTTCTACGAGCAGTACTTC
CDR3: CASSQDRGQFYEQYF
D: TRBD1
size: .
V: TRBV4-3
J: TRBJ2-7

DNA: TGCAGCGTCTCCAGGGGTGGAACTGAAGCTTTCTTT
CDR3: CSVSRGGTEAFF
D: .
size: .
V: TRBV29-1
J: TRBJ1-1

DNA: TGTGCCAGCCCTGGCGATAGCGGGATAAGGTCCTACAATGAGCAGTTCTTC
CDR3: CASPGDSGIRSYNEQFF
D: TRBD2
size: few
V: TRBV6-1
J: TRBJ2-1

DNA: TGTGCCAGCAGTTTACTAGCGGGGAACCAAGAGACCCAGTACTTC
CDR3: CASSLLAGNQETQYF
D: TRBD2
size: many
V: TRBV28
J: TRBJ2-5

DNA: TGTGCCAGCAGGCCCGGGACAGGGAGCAATCAGCCCCAGCATTTT
CDR3: CASRPGTGSNQPQHF
D: TRBD1
size: .
V: TRBV6-6
J: TRBJ1-5

DNA: TGTGCCAGCAGCTTGGGACAGGGTCGAGCCGGGGAGCTGTTTTTT
CDR3: CASSLGQGRAGELFF
D: TRBD1
size: .
V: TRBV5-4
J: TRBJ2-2

DNA: TGCAGTGCTAGAGAACGGGGGCTCTCCTACGAGCAGTACTTC
CDR3: CSARERGLSYEQYF
D: .
size: .
V: TRBV20-1
J: TRBJ2-7

DNA: TGTGCCAGCAGTGCCCTTAAGGGCTATGTAGCGACCTTCCAAGAGACCCAGTACTTC
CDR3: CASSALKGYVATFQETQYF
D: .
size: few
V: TRBV25-1
J: TRBJ2-5

DNA: TGCGCCAGCAGCCAATTCAGCAGCAATCAGCCCCAGCATTTT
CDR3: CASSQFSSNQPQHF
D: .
size: .
V: TRBV4-1
J: TRBJ1-5

DNA: TGTGCCAGCAGTACTACGGGGACAGGCCCTCTTGCGACCCAGTACTTC
CDR3: CASSTTGTGPLATQYF
D: TRBD1
size: few
V: TRBV2
J: TRBJ2-5

DNA: TGTGCCAGCAGCGACGGGACAGGGCATAGCGAGCAGTACTTC
CDR3: CASSDGTGHSEQYF
D: TRBD1
size: .
V: TRBV5-6
J: TRBJ2-7

DNA: TGTGCCAGCAGCTTGGGGCGCCGACTACGGGGCGGACTTTACGAGCAGTTCTTC
CDR3: CASSLGRRLRGGLYEQFF
D: .
size: .
V: TRBV5-6
J: TRBJ2-1

DNA: TGTGCCAGCAGCCTAGGACTAGCGGGGGGCAACGCGAACACCGGGGAGCTGTTTTTT
CDR3: CASSLGLAGGNANTGELFF
D: TRBD2
size: .
V: TRBV7-3
J: TRBJ2-2

DNA: TGTGCCAGCAGTCCAGGGGACTATGCAGAGACCCAGTACTTC
CDR3: CASSPGDYAETQYF
D: .
size: .
V: TRBV5-6
J: TRBJ2-5

DNA: TGTGCCAGCAGTCGCGGTGGGGACCCGAACTTC
CDR3: CASSRGGDPNF
D: .
size: .
V: TRBV12-3/TRBV12-4
J: TRBJ2-4

DNA: TGCAGCGCCGAGGATCAAGAGGCCCAGTACTTC
CDR3: CSAEDQEAQYF
D: .
size: few
V: TRBV29-1
J: TRBJ2-5

DNA: TGTGCTAGTGGTCCCACGGACTATGGCAATCAGCCCCAGCATTTT
CDR3: CASGPTDYGNQPQHF
D: .
size: few
V: TRBV12-5
J: TRBJ1-5

DNA: TGTGCCACCAGCAGTTGGGTCCAGCGAAACACCATATATTTT
CDR3: CATSSWVQRNTIYF
D: .
size: few
V: TRBV15
J: TRBJ1-3

DNA: TGCGCCTCAAGGACCGGGTTAACTAATGAAAAACTGTTTTTT
CDR3: CASRTGLTNEKLFF
D: .
size: few
V: TRBV5-1
J: TRBJ1-4

DNA: TGTGCTAGTGCCCTAGACAGGGGCTCCTACAATGAGCAGTTCTTC
CDR3: CASALDRGSYNEQFF
D: TRBD1
size: .
V: TRBV12-5
J: TRBJ2-1

DNA: TGTGCCAGCAGTTATGACCGACAGGGTAACACCGGGGAGCTGTTTTTT
CDR3: CASSYDRQGNTGELFF
D: TRBD1
size: .
V: TRBV6-6
J: TRBJ2-2

DNA: TGTGCCAGCAGCTCGAACGGACAGTACAATGAGCAGTTCTTC
CDR3: CASSSNGQYNEQFF
D: .
size: few
V: TRBV7-3
J: TRBJ2-1

DNA: TGTGCCAGCAGCGTAGGTCCCTTGGGTATTGAAGCTTTCTTT
CDR3: CASSVGPLGIEAFF
D: .
size: .
V: TRBV9
J: TRBJ1-1

DNA: TGTGCCAGCTCACCAATTACATCGAACACCGGGGAGCTGTTTTTT
CDR3: CASSPITSNTGELFF
D: .
size: .
V: TRBV18
J: TRBJ2-2

DNA: TGTGCCAGCAGCCCTACCCGAGGACAGGGGAACCCCGAGCAGTACTTC
CDR3: CASSPTRGQGNPEQYF
D: TRBD1
size: .
V: TRBV28
J: TRBJ2-7

DNA: TGTGCCATCAGTGAGTCCAACAGGCCCTCCTACGAGCAGTACTTC
CDR3: CAISESNRPSYEQYF
D: .
size: .
V: TRBV10-3
J: TRBJ2-7